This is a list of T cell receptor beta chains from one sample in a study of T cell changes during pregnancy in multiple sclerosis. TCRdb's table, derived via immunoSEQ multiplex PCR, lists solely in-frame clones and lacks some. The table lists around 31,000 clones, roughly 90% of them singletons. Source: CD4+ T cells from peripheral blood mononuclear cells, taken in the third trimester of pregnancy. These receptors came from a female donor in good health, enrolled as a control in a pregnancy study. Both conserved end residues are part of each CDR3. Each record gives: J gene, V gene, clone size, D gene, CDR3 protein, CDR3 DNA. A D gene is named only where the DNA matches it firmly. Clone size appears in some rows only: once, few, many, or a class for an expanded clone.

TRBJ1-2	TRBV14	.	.	CASSQDLGGGGGYTF	TGTGCCAGCAGCCAAGATCTGGGGGGGGGAGGTGGCTACACCTTC
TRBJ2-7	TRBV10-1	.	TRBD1	CAHTGGRCTYEQYF	TGCGCCCACACAGGGGGCCGCTGCACCTACGAGCAGTACTTC
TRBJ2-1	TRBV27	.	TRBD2	CASSLPSGGSGNEQFF	TGTGCCAGCAGTTTACCCTCTGGCGGGAGTGGCAATGAGCAGTTCTTC
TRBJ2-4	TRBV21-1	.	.	CASSAAGGGAKNIQYF	TGTGCCAGCAGCGCAGCGGGAGGGGGGGCCAAAAACATTCAGTACTTC
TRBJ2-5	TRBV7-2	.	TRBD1	CASSLGPTGGGQETQYF	TGTGCCAGCAGCTTAGGCCCGACAGGGGGTGGTCAAGAGACCCAGTACTTC
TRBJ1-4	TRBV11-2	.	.	CASSLGLNTNEKLFF	TGTGCCAGCAGCTTAGGGTTGAACACAAATGAAAAACTGTTTTTT
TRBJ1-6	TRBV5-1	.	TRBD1	CASSLARQGANSPLHF	TGCGCCAGCAGCTTGGCCAGACAGGGGGCCAATTCACCCCTCCACTTT
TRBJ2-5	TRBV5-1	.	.	CASRPTLGLGETQYF	TGCGCCAGCAGACCCACTCTGGGACTGGGAGAGACCCAGTACTTC
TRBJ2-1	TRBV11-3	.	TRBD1	CASSFQGAEQFF	TGTGCCAGCAGTTTCCAGGGGGCTGAGCAGTTCTTC
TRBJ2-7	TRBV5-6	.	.	CASSLRGTYEQYF	TGTGCCAGCAGCTTGCGGGGGACCTACGAGCAGTACTTC
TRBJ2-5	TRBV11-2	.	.	CASSLGTAQETQYF	TGTGCCAGCAGCCTCGGGACTGCACAAGAGACCCAGTACTTC
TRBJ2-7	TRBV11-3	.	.	CASSLGRGNYEQYF	TGTGCCAGCAGCTTAGGCAGGGGAAACTACGAGCAGTACTTC
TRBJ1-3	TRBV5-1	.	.	CASSLAEVPGNTIYF	TGCGCCAGCAGCTTGGCGGAGGTACCTGGAAACACCATATATTTT
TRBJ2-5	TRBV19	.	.	CASSPRGSETQYF	TGTGCCAGTAGTCCCCGCGGCTCGGAGACCCAGTACTTC
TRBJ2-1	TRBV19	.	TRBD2	CASSPISGSPRYNEQFF	TGTGCCAGTAGTCCGATTAGCGGGAGCCCTCGCTACAATGAGCAGTTCTTC
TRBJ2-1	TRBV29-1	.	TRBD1	CSVEAPGQGRYNEQFF	TGCAGCGTTGAAGCCCCGGGACAGGGGCGATACAATGAGCAGTTCTTC
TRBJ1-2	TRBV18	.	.	CASSPIKNGVIYGYTF	TGTGCCAGCTCACCAATTAAGAACGGAGTCATCTATGGCTACACCTTC
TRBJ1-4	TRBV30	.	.	CASSTNEKLFF	TGTGCCTCCTCAACTAATGAAAAACTGTTTTTT
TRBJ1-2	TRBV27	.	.	CASSSGGPGYTF	TGTGCCAGCAGTTCAGGAGGGCCCGGCTACACCTTC
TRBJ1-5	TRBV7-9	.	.	CASSLGAGAFQPQHF	TGTGCCAGCAGCTTGGGGGCAGGTGCATTTCAGCCCCAGCATTTT
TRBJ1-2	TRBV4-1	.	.	CASSQDFGVIYGYTF	TGCGCCAGCAGCCAAGATTTCGGGGTAATCTATGGCTACACCTTC
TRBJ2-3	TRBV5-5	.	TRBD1	CASSFLGQSTDTQYF	TGTGCCAGCAGTTTCCTGGGACAGTCCACAGATACGCAGTATTTT
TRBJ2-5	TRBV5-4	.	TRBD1	CASSTPGQGETQYF	TGTGCCAGCTCGACGCCCGGACAGGGCGAGACCCAGTACTTC
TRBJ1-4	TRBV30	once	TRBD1	CAWRQRTGVNEKLFF	TGTGCCTGGAGACAGAGGACAGGGGTAAATGAAAAACTGTTTTTT
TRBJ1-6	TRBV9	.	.	CASSVGGSTRSPLHF	TGTGCCAGCAGCGTAGGCGGGAGTACGAGATCACCCCTCCACTTT
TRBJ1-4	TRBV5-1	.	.	CASRSDRRGFEKLFF	TGCGCCAGCAGGTCGGACCGAAGGGGTTTTGAAAAACTGTTTTTT
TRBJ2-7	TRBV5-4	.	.	CASRRRQGNEQYF	TGTGCCAGCAGGAGGCGCCAGGGGAACGAGCAGTACTTC
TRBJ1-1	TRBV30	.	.	CAWRSVGRANTEAFF	TGTGCCTGGAGGTCCGTGGGCAGGGCGAACACTGAAGCTTTCTTT
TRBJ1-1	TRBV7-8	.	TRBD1	CASSLFVGGGTEAFF	TGTGCCAGCAGCTTATTTGTAGGGGGCGGCACTGAAGCTTTCTTT
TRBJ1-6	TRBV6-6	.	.	CASQASSYNSPLHF	TGTGCCAGTCAGGCGAGCTCCTATAATTCACCCCTCCACTTT
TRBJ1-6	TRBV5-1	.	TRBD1	CASSPRVRGNNSPLHF	TGCGCCAGCAGCCCCCGCGTCAGGGGGAATAATTCACCCCTCCACTTT
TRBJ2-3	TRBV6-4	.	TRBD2	CASSRRGGSDTQYF	TGTGCCAGCAGTCGACGGGGAGGGTCAGATACGCAGTATTTT
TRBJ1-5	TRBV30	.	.	CAWRSGVNQPQHF	TGTGCCTGGAGATCGGGGGTCAATCAGCCCCAGCATTTT
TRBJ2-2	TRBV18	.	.	CASSPPSPGTGELFF	TGTGCCAGCTCACCACCCAGTCCAGGCACCGGGGAGCTGTTTTTT
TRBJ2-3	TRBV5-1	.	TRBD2	CASSLVGLAGADTQYF	TGCGCCAGCAGCTTGGTAGGGCTAGCGGGAGCAGATACGCAGTATTTT
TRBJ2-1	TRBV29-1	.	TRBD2	CSVSSGGANEQFF	TGCAGCGTCTCGAGCGGGGGGGCAAATGAGCAGTTCTTC
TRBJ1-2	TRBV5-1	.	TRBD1	CASSGALTGIGYTF	TGCGCCAGCAGCGGGGCCCTGACAGGGATAGGGTACACCTTC
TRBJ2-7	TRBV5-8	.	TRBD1	CASSQETGGTYEQYF	TGTGCCAGCAGCCAGGAGACAGGGGGGACTTACGAGCAGTACTTC
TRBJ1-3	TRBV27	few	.	CASSPIRGLGSGNTIYF	TGTGCCAGCAGCCCCATCAGGGGCCTGGGGTCTGGAAACACCATATATTTT
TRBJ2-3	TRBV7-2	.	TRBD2	CASSLRASGGASDTQYF	TGTGCCAGCAGCTTAAGGGCTAGCGGGGGGGCATCAGATACGCAGTATTTT
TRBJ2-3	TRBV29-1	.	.	CSVDVGAADTQYF	TGCAGCGTTGATGTGGGGGCGGCAGATACGCAGTATTTT
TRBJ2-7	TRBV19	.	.	CASSIVGASSGQYF	TGTGCCAGTAGTATTGTAGGGGCTTCGTCTGGGCAGTACTTC
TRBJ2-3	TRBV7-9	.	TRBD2	CASGGLAGTSTDTQYF	TGTGCCAGCGGCGGACTAGCGGGGACTAGCACAGATACGCAGTATTTT
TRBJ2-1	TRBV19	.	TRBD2	CASKGLAGVGEQFF	TGTGCCAGTAAAGGACTAGCGGGAGTTGGTGAGCAGTTCTTC
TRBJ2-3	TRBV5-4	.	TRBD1	CASSLGQGPQYF	TGTGCCAGCAGCTTGGGACAGGGTCCGCAGTATTTT
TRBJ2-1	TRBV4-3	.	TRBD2	CASSQALADYNEQFF	TGCGCCAGCAGCCAAGCACTAGCGGATTACAATGAGCAGTTCTTC
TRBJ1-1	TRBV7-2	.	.	CASSAEAVRNTEAFF	TGTGCCAGCAGCGCCGAGGCAGTGAGGAACACTGAAGCTTTCTTT
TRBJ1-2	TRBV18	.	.	CASSPGSLGYTF	TGTGCCAGCTCACCGGGGAGTCTGGGCTACACCTTC
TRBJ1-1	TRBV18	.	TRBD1	CASSPATAGTATEAFF	TGTGCCAGCTCACCAGCCACGGCAGGGACAGCCACTGAAGCTTTCTTT
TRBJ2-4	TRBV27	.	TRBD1	CASSPGTGSNIQYF	TGTGCCAGCAGTCCAGGGACAGGGTCTAACATTCAGTACTTC
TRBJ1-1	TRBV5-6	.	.	CASSLTGSHIAFF	TGTGCCAGCAGCTTGACAGGGTCCCACATAGCTTTCTTT